This TCR beta chain was observed in a study of CD8+ T cells in alopecia areata. Across the whole study: Severity of treated patients was scored by affected scalp percentage. The study's findings and limits: Many expanded lesional clones persisted in scalp and blood during tofacitinib. Shared TCR sequences were less clear between patients than in mice, possibly partly from HLA diversity. Significant decreases in scalp clonality and expanded CD8+ clones followed tofacitinib treatment.

This clone was counted a few times. Its antigen remains unidentified. In germline, CDR1 is SGHAT, CDR2 FQNNGV. V trimming: 8 bases; J trimming: 2 bases; junction bases outside the gene matches: 4. This CDR3 spans 13 amino acids. Extraction of RNA preceded its reverse transcription into cDNA, which served as the sequencing template. Using immunoSEQ multiplex PCR, the repertoire was profiled, and TCRdb retains in-frame clones only, with some absent. The sample lists 160,000 or so clones, roughly 65% occurring once. Treatment given: oral pan-JAK inhibitor, 5-10 mg twice daily. The genes are TRBV11-2 and TRBJ2-3; 7 bases are shared with TRBD2. The sequence came from a human donor with alopecia areata. Here the sequenced sample was CD4+ T cells sorted from blood, taken at week 4, from a patient treated with tofacitinib. The CDR3 DNA follows: TGTGCCAGCTCTCGGGGGGTCACAGATACGCAGTATTTT. Translation gives CASSRGVTDTQYF.